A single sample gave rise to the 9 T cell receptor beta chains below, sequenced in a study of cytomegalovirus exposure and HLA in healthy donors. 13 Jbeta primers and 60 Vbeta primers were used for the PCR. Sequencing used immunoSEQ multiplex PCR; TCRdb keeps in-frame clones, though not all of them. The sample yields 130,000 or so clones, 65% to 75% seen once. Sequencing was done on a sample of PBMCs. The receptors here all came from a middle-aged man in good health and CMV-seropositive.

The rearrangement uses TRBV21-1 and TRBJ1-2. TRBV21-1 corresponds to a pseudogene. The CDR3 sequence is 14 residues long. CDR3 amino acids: CASRGPQGGDGYTF. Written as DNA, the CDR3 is TGTGCCAGCCGGGGACCTCAGGGAGGGGATGGCTACACCTTC.

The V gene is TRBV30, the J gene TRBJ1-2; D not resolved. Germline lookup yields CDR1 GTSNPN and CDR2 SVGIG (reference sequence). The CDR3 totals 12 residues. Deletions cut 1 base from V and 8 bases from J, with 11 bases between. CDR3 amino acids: CAWSGEGEGYTF. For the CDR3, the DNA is TGTGCCTGGAGTGGTGAGGGCGAAGGCTACACCTTC.

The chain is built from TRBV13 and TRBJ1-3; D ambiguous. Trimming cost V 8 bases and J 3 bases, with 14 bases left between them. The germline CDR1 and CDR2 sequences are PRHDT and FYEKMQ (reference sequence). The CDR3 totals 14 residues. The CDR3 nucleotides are TGTGCCAGCCGTGGGAGGGCACGTGGAAACACCATATATTTT. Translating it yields CASRGRARGNTIYF.

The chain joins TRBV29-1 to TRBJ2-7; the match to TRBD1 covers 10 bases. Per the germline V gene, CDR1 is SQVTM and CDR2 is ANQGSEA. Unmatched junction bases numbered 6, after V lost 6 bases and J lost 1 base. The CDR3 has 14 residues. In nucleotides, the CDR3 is TGCAGCGTCTCCGGACAGGGGGGTTCCTACGAGCAGTACTTC. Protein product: CSVSGQGGSYEQYF.

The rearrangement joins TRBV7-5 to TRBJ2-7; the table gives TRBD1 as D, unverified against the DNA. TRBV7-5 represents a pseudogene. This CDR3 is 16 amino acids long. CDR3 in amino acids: CVRSLVARQGSYEQYF. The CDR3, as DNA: TGTGTCAGAAGCTTAGTGGCCCGACAGGGCTCCTACGAGCAGTACTTC.

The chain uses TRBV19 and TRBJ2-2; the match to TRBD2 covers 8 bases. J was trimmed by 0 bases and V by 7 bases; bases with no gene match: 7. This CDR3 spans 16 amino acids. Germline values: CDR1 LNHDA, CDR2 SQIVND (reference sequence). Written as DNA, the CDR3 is TGTGCCAGTATAGCGGGGATAGTCGCGAACACCGGGGAGCTGTTTTTT. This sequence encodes CASIAGIVANTGELFF.

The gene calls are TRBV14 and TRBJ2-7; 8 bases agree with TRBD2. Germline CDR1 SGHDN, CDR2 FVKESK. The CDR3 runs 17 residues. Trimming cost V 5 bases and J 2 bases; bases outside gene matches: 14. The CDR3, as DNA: TGTGCCAGCAGCTTGCGACTTTGGACTAGCCGAACCTACGAGCAGTACTTC. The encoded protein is CASSLRLWTSRTYEQYF.

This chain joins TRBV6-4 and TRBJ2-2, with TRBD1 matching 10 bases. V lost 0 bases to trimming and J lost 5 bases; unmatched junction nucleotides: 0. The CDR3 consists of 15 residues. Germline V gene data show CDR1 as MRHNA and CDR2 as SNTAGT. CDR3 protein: CASSDSGQGTGELFF. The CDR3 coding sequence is TGTGCCAGCAGTGACTCGGGACAGGGGACCGGGGAGCTGTTTTTT.

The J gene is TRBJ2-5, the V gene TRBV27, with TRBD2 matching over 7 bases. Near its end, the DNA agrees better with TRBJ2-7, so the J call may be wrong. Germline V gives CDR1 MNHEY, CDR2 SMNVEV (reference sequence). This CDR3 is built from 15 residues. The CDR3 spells CASRPSGAGSYEQYF. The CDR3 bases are TGTGCCAGCAGACCCAGCGGGGCGGGTTCCTACGAGCAGTACTTC.